Shown below are 20 T cell receptor beta chains from a single sample sequenced in a study of cytomegalovirus exposure and HLA in healthy donors. The study ran its PCR with 60 Vbeta and 13 Jbeta primers. Clones were read by immunoSEQ multiplex PCR, and TCRdb kept only the in-frame ones, dropping some. The sample yields 180,000 or so clones, about 9.4% seen once. The sample comprised PBMCs. The source is a woman between 25 and 40 years old in good health and CMV-seropositive.

This clone was counted only a few times. The chain joins TRBV29-1 to TRBJ2-7; 7 bases map to TRBD2. CDR3 length equals 15 residues. Losses at the gene ends were 1 base for V and 5 bases for J; bases not matched to a gene: 11. Germline assignment: CDR1 SQVTM and CDR2 ANQGSEA. This CDR3 is CSVEAFWEGQNEQYF. The CDR3 bases are TGCAGCGTTGAAGCGTTTTGGGAGGGCCAGAACGAGCAGTACTTC.

The V gene is TRBV5-1, the J gene TRBJ2-7, with TRBD2 matching 8 bases. This CDR3 has 15 amino acids. CDR1 is SGHRS and CDR2 is YFSETQ in the germline V gene. The J segment lost 6 bases and the V segment lost 3 bases, leaving 11 bases of the junction unmatched. This CDR3 is CASSSTASGGGEQYF. The CDR3 bases are TGCGCCAGCAGCTCTACCGCCTCGGGGGGGGGCGAGCAGTACTTC.

The chain carries TRBV2 and TRBJ1-1; tentatively, D is TRBD1 (6 bases). The CDR3 contains 15 residues. Trimming removed 8 bases at V and 5 bases at J, with 21 bases between. Germline values: CDR1 SNHLY, CDR2 FYNNEI. The CDR3 DNA reads as TGTGCCAGCCAATCCCCAACAGGGCGAGGGACTGAAGCTTTCTTT. It encodes CASQSPTGRGTEAFF.

This clone has more than one count but fewer than ten. The CDR3 here is CATRHRDRDQETQYF. DNA of the CDR3: TGTGCCACCCGCCACCGGGACAGAGACCAAGAGACCCAGTACTTC. The gene calls are TRBV15 and TRBJ2-5, with 7 bases lining up with TRBD1. CDR1 LNHNV and CDR2 YYDKDF come from the germline V gene (reference sequence). The J segment lost 0 bases and the V segment lost 8 bases, leaving 9 bases of the junction unmatched. The CDR3 consists of 15 residues.

The chain carries TRBV5-1 and TRBJ2-3; D remains ambiguous. Trimming pared 2 bases from V and 2 bases from J, leaving 15 bases between. CDR3 length: 16 residues. The germline V gene encodes CDR1 SGHRS and CDR2 YFSETQ. The CDR3 DNA is TGCGCCAGCAGCTTAACCGACATGACCCTCACAGATACGCAGTATTTT. Its translation is CASSLTDMTLTDTQYF.

This clone has a single count. The chain has TRBV6-9 and TRBJ2-2; possible D gene TRBD1, 6 bases. V lost 4 bases to trimming and J lost 2 bases, with 11 bases between them. From germline, CDR1 is MNHGY and CDR2 SVAAGI. This CDR3 contains 15 residues. CDR3: CASSSRTANTGELFF. The DNA of the CDR3 is TGTGCCAGCAGTTCGCGGACAGCCAACACCGGGGAGCTGTTTTTT.

The table lists this clone with a few counts. This chain links TRBV6-1 with TRBJ2-7; 13 bases agree with TRBD2. With V trimmed by 8 bases and J by 2 bases, 3 bases remained unmatched. The CDR3 has 14 amino acids. Germline-derived CDR1 and CDR2 are MNHNS and SASEGT. The CDR3 region has the DNA TGTGCCAGCGGAACTAGCGGGAGGGCCTACGAGCAGTACTTC. Residues: CASGTSGRAYEQYF.

This clone has just a few counts. The chain recombines TRBV6-6 with TRBJ1-5; 9 nucleotides agree with TRBD1. This CDR3 contains 13 residues. Looked up from germline, CDR1 is MNHNY and CDR2 is SVGAGI (reference sequence). V lost 6 bases and J lost 6; bases outside the gene matches: 3. The CDR3 DNA follows: TGTGCCAGCAGACTGACAGGGGGTCAGCCCCAGCATTTT. Protein product: CASRLTGGQPQHF.

The chain has TRBV5-1 and TRBJ1-4; tentatively, D is TRBD1 (6 bases). V gave up 4 bases and J gave up 7 bases, with 17 bases separating them. CDR1 is SGHRS, CDR2 YFSETQ, per germline. The CDR3 has 15 residues. Here the CDR3 DNA reads TGCGCCAGCAGCAGCCATTGGGGGCCGATTGAAAAACTGTTTTTT. Translation: CASSSHWGPIEKLFF.

The table lists this clone with a few counts. The gene calls are TRBV1 and TRBJ2-7; the table calls TRBD2, which could not be checked here. TRBV1 is a known pseudogene. The CDR3 totals 17 residues. In nucleotides, the CDR3 is TGCACCAGCAGCCAAGATGTACTATATGGCCGCCGCTACGAGCAGTACTTC. It codes for CTSSQDVLYGRRYEQYF.

A few counts support this clone. This chain connects TRBV5-5 to TRBJ1-1; D not certain. Looked up from germline, CDR1 is SGHKS and CDR2 is YYEKEE (reference sequence). Trimming removed 2 bases from V and 5 bases from J, with 4 bases in between. The CDR3 is 11 amino acids. The CDR3 sequence: CASSFQTEAFF. The CDR3 coding sequence is TGTGCCAGCAGCTTTCAAACTGAAGCTTTCTTT.

Only a few counts were recorded for this clone. The J gene is TRBJ2-5, the V gene TRBV10-3; D perhaps matches TRBD2 (6 bases). V lost 2 bases and J lost 3, with 19 bases in between. CDR3 length: 17 residues. Germline V gene sequence: CDR1 ENHRY, CDR2 SYGVKD. The CDR3 sequence is CAISEPKTGLAEETQYF. The CDR3 DNA is TGTGCCATCAGTGAGCCAAAAACCGGATTAGCGGAAGAGACCCAGTACTTC.

This clone was observed a few times. The chain couples TRBV7-7 to TRBJ2-2, with D unclear. Trimming took off 2 bases at V and 7 bases at J, with 14 bases between the two ends. CDR3 length: 15 residues. CDR1 and CDR2 (germline): SSHAT, FNYEAQ (reference sequence). CDR3: CASSLNPHVDGELFF. The CDR3 nucleotides are TGTGCCAGCAGCTTAAACCCCCATGTAGACGGGGAGCTGTTTTTT.

The V call is TRBV5-4, the J call TRBJ2-4, with 7 nucleotides matching TRBD2. Per germline, CDR1 SGHNT and CDR2 YYREEE (reference sequence). The junction had 19 bases not matched to a gene; V was cut back by 4 bases and J by 6 bases. CDR3 length: 18 amino acids. The CDR3 DNA follows: TGTGCCAGCAGCGGGGGGAGGGGAGGGAGCGGGATACCAAACATTCAGTACTTC. It specifies CASSGGRGGSGIPNIQYF.

This clone was observed a handful of times. The gene calls are TRBV6-4 and TRBJ2-2, with 8 bases fitting TRBD2. After removal of 2 bases from V and 5 bases from J, the junction contained 7 bases not matched to a gene. Germline V lookup: CDR1 MRHNA, CDR2 SNTAGT. This CDR3 is built from 16 residues. In DNA, the CDR3 is TGTGCCAGCAGTGACACGGCGGGAGGAAAGACCGGGGAGCTGTTTTTT. As protein: CASSDTAGGKTGELFF.

This chain joins TRBV30 and TRBJ1-5; 10 bases map to TRBD1. V was clipped by 1 base and J by 6 bases; unmatched bases: 6. The CDR3 has 15 residues. Germline V gene lookup returns CDR1 GTSNPN and CDR2 SVGIG (reference sequence). CDR3 sequence (DNA): TGTGCCTGGAGTGGAGGGACAGGGGTATCTCAGCCCCAGCATTTT. Encoded protein: CAWSGGTGVSQPQHF.

V is TRBV27 and J is TRBJ1-5; weak D call: TRBD1 (5 bases). V lost 3 bases to trimming and J lost 4 bases, with 10 bases between them. This CDR3 spans 14 amino acids. Germline V gene data show CDR1 as MNHEY and CDR2 as SMNVEV (reference sequence). DNA of the CDR3: TGTGCCAGCAGTTTCAGGGATGCTAATCAGCCCCAGCATTTT. As protein: CASSFRDANQPQHF.

This clone was observed a single time. J is TRBJ2-7 and V is TRBV11-3; 7 bases are a match to TRBD2. V dropped 5 bases and J dropped 3; count of bases not matched to a gene: 10. The CDR3 is 15 residues long. In germline, CDR1 is SGHNT, CDR2 YENEEA. The CDR3, as DNA: TGTGCCAGCAGCCCCTCCGCGGGGAGGGACTACGAGCAGTACTTC. This encodes CASSPSAGRDYEQYF.

The chain is built from TRBV7-9 and TRBJ1-2, with 7 positions matching TRBD1. V lost 5 bases and J lost 0; bases outside the gene matches: 9. Germline V gene lookup returns CDR1 SEHNR and CDR2 FQNEAQ (reference sequence). CDR3 length: 16 residues. CDR3 DNA: TGTGCCAGCAGCCTTGGGACAGTCTATGCTAACTATGGCTACACCTTC. This translates into CASSLGTVYANYGYTF.

This clone was seen more than once but under ten times. This chain connects TRBV5-8 to TRBJ1-4; D is unresolved. Germline V gene lookup returns CDR1 SGHTS and CDR2 YDEGEE. Trimming stripped 6 bases from V and 4 bases from J, with 13 bases between. The CDR3 consists of 14 residues. CDR3 protein: CASNNRINNEKLFF. CDR3 coding DNA: TGTGCCAGCAACAACAGAATCAATAATGAAAAACTGTTTTTT.